These T cell receptor beta chains were read from a single sample in a study of regulatory T cells in long-lasting Graves disease. TCRdb analysed the multiplex PCR reads with MiXCR anew, one entry per CDR3 protein. The sample includes 250,000 or so distinct CDR3 sequences, around 20% of them seen just once. Sequences were derived from peripheral blood mononuclear cells (PBMCs), sampled at new diagnosis, from a patient treated with antithyroid drugs. These TCRs come from a female donor with Graves disease. Each CDR3 is given with its conserved first and last residue. D genes are given only for firm matches. Rows may omit the clone size; those that give it use once, few, many or a size class.

D gene: TRBD2
J gene: TRBJ2-1
clone size: medium-sized
V gene: TRBV7-8
CDR3 protein: CASSSRITGTSGRNEQFF
CDR3 DNA: TGTGCCAGCAGCTCCCGTATAACCGGGACTAGCGGGAGGAATGAGCAGTTCTTC

D gene: TRBD1
J gene: TRBJ2-5
clone size: many
V gene: TRBV12-3/TRBV12-4
CDR3 protein: CASSFPGGQETQYF
CDR3 DNA: TGTGCCAGCAGTTTCCCAGGGGGACAAGAGACCCAGTACTTC

D gene: TRBD2
J gene: TRBJ2-1
clone size: many
V gene: TRBV18
CDR3 protein: CASSPIGGDEQFF
CDR3 DNA: TGTGCCAGCTCACCGATTGGGGGGGATGAGCAGTTCTTC

D gene: NA
J gene: TRBJ1-6
clone size: few
V gene: TRBV7-3
CDR3 protein: CASSQRASSYNSPLHF
CDR3 DNA: TGTGCCAGCAGCCAAAGGGCCAGCTCCTATAATTCACCCCTCCACTTT

D gene: NA
J gene: TRBJ2-3
clone size: NA
V gene: TRBV4-1
CDR3 protein: CASSQDWAGTDTQYF
CDR3 DNA: TGCGCCAGCAGCCAAGATTGGGCGGGCACAGATACGCAGTATTTT

D gene: TRBD2
J gene: TRBJ2-1
clone size: many
V gene: TRBV5-1
CDR3 protein: CASKLAGVYNEQFF
CDR3 DNA: TGTGCCAGCAAGCTAGCGGGGGTTTACAATGAGCAGTTCTTC

D gene: TRBD2
J gene: TRBJ2-5
clone size: NA
V gene: TRBV11-2
CDR3 protein: CASSLGAGSRQETQYF
CDR3 DNA: TGTGCCAGCAGCTTAGGAGCGGGATCCCGTCAAGAGACCCAGTACTTC

D gene: NA
J gene: TRBJ2-5
clone size: NA
V gene: TRBV20-1
CDR3 protein: CSARGLDTFQETRYF
CDR3 DNA: TGCAGTGCTAGAGGGCTGGACACCTTCCAAGAGACCCGGTACTTC

D gene: TRBD1
J gene: TRBJ2-7
clone size: NA
V gene: TRBV27
CDR3 protein: CASSSVGQGNYEQYF
CDR3 DNA: TGTGCCAGCAGTTCGGTTGGACAGGGGAACTACGAGCAGTACTTC

D gene: NA
J gene: TRBJ2-5
clone size: many
V gene: TRBV6-1
CDR3 protein: CASSEASRKTQYF
CDR3 DNA: TGTGCCAGCAGTGAAGCTAGCAGAAAGACCCAGTACTTC

D gene: TRBD1
J gene: TRBJ1-3
clone size: few
V gene: TRBV20-1
CDR3 protein: CSAKKRQGRFSGNTIYF
CDR3 DNA: TGCAGTGCTAAAAAACGACAGGGTAGATTTTCTGGAAACACCATATATTTT

D gene: NA
J gene: TRBJ1-5
clone size: many
V gene: TRBV20-1
CDR3 protein: CSAQGGNQPQHF
CDR3 DNA: TGCAGTGCCCAGGGTGGCAATCAGCCCCAGCATTTT

D gene: TRBD2
J gene: TRBJ2-5
clone size: NA
V gene: TRBV19
CDR3 protein: CASSKPGLANGETQYF
CDR3 DNA: TGTGCCAGTAGTAAACCGGGACTAGCGAATGGGGAGACCCAGTACTTC

D gene: TRBD1
J gene: TRBJ1-1
clone size: NA
V gene: TRBV28
CDR3 protein: CASSSNLWTGVAEAFF
CDR3 DNA: TGTGCCAGCAGTTCGAATCTTTGGACAGGTGTTGCTGAAGCTTTCTTT

D gene: TRBD2
J gene: TRBJ2-1
clone size: NA
V gene: TRBV12-3/TRBV12-4
CDR3 protein: CASRTLAGVYNEQFF
CDR3 DNA: TGTGCCAGCAGGACACTAGCGGGAGTTTACAATGAGCAGTTCTTC

D gene: NA
J gene: TRBJ1-1
clone size: NA
V gene: TRBV7-2
CDR3 protein: CASSFYICSVTEAYANTEAFF
CDR3 DNA: NA

D gene: TRBD2
J gene: TRBJ2-3
clone size: NA
V gene: TRBV7-9
CDR3 protein: CASSQVGTSGGMTDTQYF
CDR3 DNA: TGTGCCAGCAGCCAAGTCGGGACTAGCGGGGGGATGACAGATACGCAGTATTTT

D gene: NA
J gene: TRBJ1-5
clone size: many
V gene: TRBV11-2
CDR3 protein: CASSLGGLQPQHF
CDR3 DNA: TGTGCCAGCAGCTTAGGGGGATTGCAGCCCCAGCATTTT

D gene: NA
J gene: TRBJ2-2
clone size: many
V gene: TRBV5-1
CDR3 protein: CASSLRGNTGELFF
CDR3 DNA: TGTGCCAGCAGCTTGAGGGGAAACACCGGGGAGCTGTTTTTT

D gene: NA
J gene: TRBJ2-3
clone size: few
V gene: TRBV5-6
CDR3 protein: CASSLGTHLDGTDTQYF
CDR3 DNA: TGTGCCAGCAGCCTCGGGACACATCTTGACGGCACAGATACGCAGTATTTT

D gene: TRBD1
J gene: TRBJ2-7
clone size: few
V gene: TRBV6-4
CDR3 protein: CASSASSGGHEQYF
CDR3 DNA: TGTGCCAGCAGTGCTTCCTCAGGGGGCCACGAGCAGTACTTC

D gene: TRBD2
J gene: TRBJ2-7
clone size: many
V gene: TRBV2
CDR3 protein: CASLNSGYSYEQYF
CDR3 DNA: TGTGCCAGCCTCAATAGCGGGTACTCCTACGAGCAGTACTTC

D gene: NA
J gene: TRBJ2-2
clone size: many
V gene: TRBV12-3/TRBV12-4
CDR3 protein: CAINPRPSGTVFPANTGELFF
CDR3 DNA: TGTGCCATCAATCCTCGCCCCTCCGGGACGGTCTTTCCCGCGAACACCGGGGAGCTGTTTTTT

D gene: TRBD1
J gene: TRBJ2-1
clone size: many
V gene: TRBV12-3/TRBV12-4
CDR3 protein: CASTFRAGGHEQFF
CDR3 DNA: TGTGCCAGCACCTTTCGAGCAGGGGGCCATGAGCAGTTCTTC

D gene: TRBD2
J gene: TRBJ2-7
clone size: many
V gene: TRBV3-1
CDR3 protein: CASSQRTSGYEQYF
CDR3 DNA: TGTGCCAGCAGCCAAAGGACTAGCGGCTACGAGCAGTACTTC

D gene: NA
J gene: TRBJ1-5
clone size: many
V gene: TRBV6-2/TRBV6-3
CDR3 protein: CASSETLRQPQHF
CDR3 DNA: TGTGCCAGCAGTGAAACGTTACGGCAGCCCCAGCATTTT

D gene: TRBD2
J gene: TRBJ2-5
clone size: many
V gene: TRBV5-1
CDR3 protein: CASRSGGDQETQYF
CDR3 DNA: TGCGCCAGCCGTAGCGGGGGCGACCAAGAGACCCAGTACTTC

D gene: NA
J gene: TRBJ2-7
clone size: once
V gene: TRBV18
CDR3 protein: CASSLYHAGQSDLSLYEQYF
CDR3 DNA: TGTGCCAGCTCACTTTACCACGCGGGACAGTCTGACCTATCTCTCTACGAGCAGTACTTC

D gene: NA
J gene: TRBJ2-5
clone size: many
V gene: TRBV20-1
CDR3 protein: CSARTSEETQYF
CDR3 DNA: TGCAGTGCTAGGACTAGTGAAGAGACCCAGTACTTC

D gene: NA
J gene: TRBJ2-7
clone size: many
V gene: TRBV12-3/TRBV12-4
CDR3 protein: CASTETLGNEQYF
CDR3 DNA: TGTGCCAGCACCGAAACCCTAGGGAACGAGCAGTACTTC

D gene: NA
J gene: TRBJ2-2
clone size: many
V gene: TRBV7-2
CDR3 protein: CASSLNPRPGELFF
CDR3 DNA: TGTGCCAGCAGCTTAAACCCACGGCCCGGGGAGCTGTTTTTT